The source of this T cell receptor (beta chain) is a study of cytomegalovirus exposure and HLA in healthy donors. Study-level points and caveats: The study put 150 to 200 TCR beta chains on its list as cytomegalovirus-associated.

This clone occurred once. Its antigen is still unknown. TCRdb keeps only in-frame clones here, not all; method: immunoSEQ multiplex PCR. Seen here are over 200,000 clones, roughly 88% observed once, and the top ten hold roughly 3%. J was trimmed by 0 bases and V by 3 bases; bases with no gene match: 10. CDR1 and CDR2 from the germline V gene are LGHNA and YNFKEQ. The CDR3 totals 20 residues. The material sequenced was PBMCs. V usage is TRBV4-2 and J usage is TRBJ2-3; 15 bases are a match to TRBD2. The receptor was derived from a woman under 30 in good health and CMV-seronegative. CDR3 DNA sequence: TGTGCCAGCAGCCAGCTCGGACTAGCGGGAGGGGGACCTAGCACAGATACGCAGTATTTT. The encoded protein is CASSQLGLAGGGPSTDTQYF.